One sample yielded the 20 T cell receptor beta chains listed below, sequenced in a study of T cell responses to AZD1222 COVID-19 vaccine listed by TCRdb under 2021. The time point label of this sample denotes: about 28 days (+/-7) after the second vaccine dose. The library relied on the immunoSEQ multiplex PCR assay. This immuneACCESS table, as held by TCRdb, lists in-frame sequences with V and J called but not all clones. Of the missing ones, under half trace to an unresolved V gene in checked studies; the others have no known cause. Present in this sample are approximately 120,000 clones, roughly nine tenths of which were seen just once. Of the sample, approximately 9.4% falls within the top ten clones. This material consisted of peripheral blood, taken 28 days after the second AZD1222 dose. The receptors were sampled from an adult who received the AZD1222 COVID-19 vaccine.

The chain couples TRBV5-1 to TRBJ1-1, with 8 positions matching TRBD1. V lost 4 bases to trimming and J lost 1 base; unmatched junction nucleotides: 3. The CDR3 is 14 amino acids. Germline V gene data show CDR1 as SGHRS and CDR2 as YFSETQ. This chain's CDR3 is CASSAGTGNTEAFF. The DNA of the CDR3 is TGCGCCAGCAGCGCCGGGACAGGGAACACTGAAGCTTTCTTT.

Within the sample, this clone is medium-sized. Other nucleotide sequences from this sample produce the same CDR3. The CDR3 DNA is TGTGCCAGCAGTGGGGGGGGGTATCAGCCCCAGCATTTT. It yields the protein CASSGGGYQPQHF. J is TRBJ1-5 and V is TRBV27; the D gene is possibly TRBD1 (5 bases). Trimming pared 5 bases from V and 5 bases from J, leaving 10 bases between. Germline V gene lookup returns CDR1 MNHEY and CDR2 SMNVEV (reference sequence). The CDR3 runs 13 residues.

The V call is TRBV4-3, the J call TRBJ1-2; unclear D gene. The CDR3 sequence is 17 residues long. V was cut by 0 bases and J by 0 bases, with 14 bases left in between. Germline V gives CDR1 LGHNA, CDR2 YSLEER. The CDR3 coding sequence is TGCGCCAGCAGCCAAGAGATCCGGGGAATAGCTAACTATGGCTACACCTTC. Translation gives CASSQEIRGIANYGYTF.

This clone has a single count. V usage is TRBV10-2 and J usage is TRBJ1-5, with D uncertain. This CDR3 region has 18 residues. Germline CDR1 WSHSY, CDR2 SAAADI. V shed 2 bases and J shed 7 bases, with 24 bases lying between them. CDR3 sequence reads: CASSERVAGSQFGQPQHF. For the CDR3, the DNA is TGCGCCAGCAGTGAGAGGGTTGCGGGGTCGCAATTTGGCCAGCCCCAGCATTTT.

The chain joins TRBV6-2 or TRBV6-3 to TRBJ1-5, with a possible D match to TRBD1 (5 bases). CDR1 and CDR2 (germline): MNHEY, SVGEGT. The V and J ends lost 2 bases and 4 bases respectively, with 12 bases between them. The CDR3 sequence is 15 residues long. CDR3 residues: CASSYMTALNQPQHF. CDR3 bases: TGTGCCAGCAGTTACATGACAGCTCTTAATCAGCCCCAGCATTTT.

The chain uses TRBV5-4 and TRBJ1-2; a weak D match, TRBD1 (6 bases). CDR1 is SGHNT, CDR2 YYREEE, per germline (reference sequence). Trimming removed 1 base at V and 6 bases at J, with 10 bases between. The CDR3 length is 13 residues. The CDR3 nucleotides are TGTGCCAGCAGCTTGAGAGGGGGAAATGGCTACACCTTC. Amino acids: CASSLRGGNGYTF.

The rearrangement joins TRBV6-4 to TRBJ1-2; TRBD1 might be the D (6 bases). This CDR3 is built from 15 residues. CDR1 MRHNA and CDR2 SNTAGT come from the germline V gene. Trimming stripped 3 bases from V and 8 bases from J, with 19 bases between. The CDR3: CASSEDYRVVRGYTF. CDR3 coding DNA: TGTGCCAGCAGTGAAGACTACAGGGTGGTGCGAGGCTACACCTTC.

The rearrangement uses TRBV4-2 and TRBJ1-2; TRBD1 matches 8 bases. V lost 0 bases to trimming and J lost 8 bases; unmatched junction nucleotides: 5. Germline loops: CDR1 LGHNA, CDR2 YNFKEQ. The CDR3 spans 14 residues. The CDR3 bases are TGTGCCAGCAGCCAAGAGGGCAGGGGGCACGGCTACACCTTC. It encodes CASSQEGRGHGYTF.

The chain has TRBV10-1 and TRBJ1-2; TRBD1 agrees at 8 bases. CDR1 and CDR2 (germline): WNHNN, SYGVQD (reference sequence). This CDR3 has 18 residues. Germline trimming cut 8 bases from V and 5 bases from J; bases unmatched to any gene: 22. Written as DNA, the CDR3 is TGCGCCAGCCCTGAGGGGCCCCCGGGGGCAGGGGGCAATTATGGCTACACCTTC. Amino acids: CASPEGPPGAGGNYGYTF.

V gene TRBV9 combines with J gene TRBJ2-5, with TRBD2 matching over 14 bases. Trimming took 1 base from V and 4 from J; bases not matched to a gene: 3. The CDR3 has 16 residues. Germline assignment: CDR1 SGDLS and CDR2 YYNGEE. CDR3 in amino acids: CASSVYGLAGGETQYF. As DNA, the CDR3 is TGTGCCAGCAGCGTATACGGACTAGCGGGAGGAGAGACCCAGTACTTC. Full variable domain (remainder filled in from reference TRBV9 and TRBJ2-5): DSGVTQTPKHLITATGQRVTLRCSPRSGDLSVYWYQQSLDQGLQFLIQYYNGEERAKGNILERFSAQQFPDLHSELNLSSLELGDSALYFCASSVYGLAGGETQYFGPGTRLLVL.

The chain recombines TRBV2 with TRBJ2-3; 8 bases line up with TRBD2. V gave up 6 bases and J gave up 3 bases; unmatched junction bases: 8. Germline V gene lookup returns CDR1 SNHLY and CDR2 FYNNEI. This CDR3 is built from 15 residues. CDR3 sequence: CASRTLRLATDTQYF. As DNA, the CDR3 is TGTGCCAGCAGAACTCTTCGACTAGCGACAGATACGCAGTATTTT.

J is TRBJ2-5 and V is TRBV25-1; unclear D gene. Trimming shortened V by 4 bases and J by 4 bases, and 4 bases separated the two germline ends. The CDR3 runs to 11 residues. From germline, CDR1 is MGHDK and CDR2 SYGVNS. The CDR3 loop is CASSGVETQYF. CDR3 in DNA: TGTGCCAGCAGTGGGGTAGAGACCCAGTACTTC.

The chain recombines TRBV19 with TRBJ1-2; no definite D call. Trimming cost V 8 bases and J 5 bases, with 12 bases left between them. Looked up from germline, CDR1 is LNHDA and CDR2 is SQIVND (reference sequence). This CDR3 is 12 amino acids long. Here the CDR3 reads CASADRFYGYTF. The CDR3 DNA follows: TGTGCCAGTGCGGACCGATTTTATGGCTACACCTTC.

The chain uses TRBV12-5 and TRBJ1-1; the D is unclear. CDR1 and CDR2 (germline): LGHNT, FRNRAP. V lost 5 bases and J 1 base, leaving 14 bases between the germline ends. CDR3 length equals 15 residues. The CDR3: CASGGEGGPNTEAFF. The CDR3 coding sequence is TGTGCTAGTGGTGGCGAAGGTGGGCCGAACACTGAAGCTTTCTTT.

In its sample, this clone was seen once. The chain couples TRBV4-1 to TRBJ2-4, with 10 bases fitting TRBD2. Germline V lookup: CDR1 MGHRA, CDR2 YSYEKL. The CDR3 contains 16 residues. V shed 2 bases, J shed 8 bases, and the junction held 9 bases outside the gene matches. CDR3 DNA sequence: TGCGCCAGCAGCCAAAATGAGGCTAGCGGGAGTTACATTCAGTACTTC. Amino acids: CASSQNEASGSYIQYF.

This sequence joins TRBV11-2 and TRBJ1-6, with D perhaps matching TRBD1 (5 bases). CDR3 size: 14 residues. Germline V gene data show CDR1 as SGHAT and CDR2 as FQNNGV. V was shortened by 4 bases and J by 8 bases, with 12 bases between the two germline ends. CDR3 residues: CASSSGGFDSPLHF. DNA of the CDR3: TGTGCCAGCAGCTCTGGGGGTTTTGATTCACCCCTCCACTTT. The full variable domain, in which reference TRBV11-2 and TRBJ1-6 provide the parts outside the CDR3, is EAGVAQSPRYKIIEKRQSVAFWCNPISGHATLYWYQQILGQGPKLLIQFQNNGVVDDSQLPKDRFSAERLKGVDSTLKIQPAKLEDSAVYLCASSSGGFDSPLHFGNGTRLTVT.

The CDR3 coding sequence is TGTGCCAGCAGCATCTATCAGAGGGGCTACACCTTC. It codes for CASSIYQRGYTF. V is TRBV5-6 and J is TRBJ1-2; no clear D gene. CDR1 is SGHDT, CDR2 YYEEEE, per germline. CDR3 length: 12 residues. With 4 bases removed from V and 8 bases from J, the gap between germline ends came to 12 bases.

The genes are TRBV5-1 and TRBJ1-1, with a tentative D call TRBD1 (5 bases). There are 15 residues in the CDR3. V was trimmed by 0 bases and J by 0 bases, leaving 9 bases between them. CDR1 SGHRS and CDR2 YFSETQ come from the germline V gene. The CDR3 spells CASSLVMGVNTEAFF. The CDR3 coding sequence is TGCGCCAGCAGCTTGGTTATGGGGGTGAACACTGAAGCTTTCTTT.

The CDR3 spells CATSRGATDTQYF. The DNA of the CDR3 is TGTGCCACCTCGCGTGGAGCCACAGATACGCAGTATTTT. The rearrangement joins TRBV11-3 to TRBJ2-3; D ambiguous. CDR1 and CDR2 (germline): SGHNT, YENEEA. The CDR3 sequence is 13 residues long. Between the trimmed V and J ends, which lost 10 bases and 2 bases, there was a span of 13 bases.

The chain recombines TRBV12-5 with TRBJ2-3; 7 nucleotides align to TRBD2. The length of the CDR3 is 16 residues. Germline lookup yields CDR1 LGHNT and CDR2 FRNRAP. Trimming took 0 bases from V and 4 from J; bases not matched to a gene: 7. In DNA, the CDR3 is TGTGCTAGTGGTTTGGTGTCTGCGGGGGTATCAGATACGCAGTATTTT. This translates into CASGLVSAGVSDTQYF.